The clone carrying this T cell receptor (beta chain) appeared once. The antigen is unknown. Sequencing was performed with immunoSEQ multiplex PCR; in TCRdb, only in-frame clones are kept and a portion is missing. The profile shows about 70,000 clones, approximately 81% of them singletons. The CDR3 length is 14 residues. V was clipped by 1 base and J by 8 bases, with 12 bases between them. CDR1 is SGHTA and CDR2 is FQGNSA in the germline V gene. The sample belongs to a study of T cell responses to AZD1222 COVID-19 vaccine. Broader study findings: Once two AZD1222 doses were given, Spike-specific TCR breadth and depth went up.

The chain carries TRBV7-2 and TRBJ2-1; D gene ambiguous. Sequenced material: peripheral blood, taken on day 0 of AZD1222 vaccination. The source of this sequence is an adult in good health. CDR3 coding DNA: TGTGCCAGCAGCTTAGTGCAGCTCCGCGATGAGCAGTTCTTC. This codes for CASSLVQLRDEQFF.